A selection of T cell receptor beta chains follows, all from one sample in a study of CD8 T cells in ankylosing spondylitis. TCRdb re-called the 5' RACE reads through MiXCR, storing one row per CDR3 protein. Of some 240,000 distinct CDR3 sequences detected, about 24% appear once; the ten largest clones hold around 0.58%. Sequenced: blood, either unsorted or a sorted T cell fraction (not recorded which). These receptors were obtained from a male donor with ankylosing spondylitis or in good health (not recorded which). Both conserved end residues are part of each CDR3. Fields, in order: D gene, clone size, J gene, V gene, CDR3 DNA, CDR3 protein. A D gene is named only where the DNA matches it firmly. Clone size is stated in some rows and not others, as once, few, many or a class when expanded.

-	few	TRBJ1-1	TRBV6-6	TGTGCCAGCAGCTCCCCAGGTGGCACCGAAGCTTTCTTT	CASSSPGGTEAFF
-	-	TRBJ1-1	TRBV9	TGTGCCAGCAGCGTAGATCCGGGCCACACTGAAGCTTTCTTT	CASSVDPGHTEAFF
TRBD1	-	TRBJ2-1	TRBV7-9	TGTGCCAGCAGCTTGGGACAGGGACGGGGTGAGCAGTTCTTC	CASSLGQGRGEQFF
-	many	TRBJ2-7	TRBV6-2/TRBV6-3	TGTGCCAGCGCCCGAGGGGTCAACGAGCAGTACTTC	CASARGVNEQYF
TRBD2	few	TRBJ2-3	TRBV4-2	TGTGCCAGCAGCCACCGACTAGCGGGGGGCACAGATACGCAGTATTTT	CASSHRLAGGTDTQYF
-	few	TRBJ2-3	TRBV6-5	TGTGCCAGCAGTTACTCGAGGCGGCGGACTAGCACAGATACGCAGTATTTT	CASSYSRRRTSTDTQYF
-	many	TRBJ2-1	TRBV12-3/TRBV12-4	TGTGCCAGCAGTTTAAAGGGGGACCCCCGTAATGAGCAGTTCTTC	CASSLKGDPRNEQFF
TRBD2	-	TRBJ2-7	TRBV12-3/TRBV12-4	TGTGCCAGCAGTTTAGCCGCCGCGGGGGGTCGGGAAGAGCAGTACTTC	CASSLAAAGGREEQYF
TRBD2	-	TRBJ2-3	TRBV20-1	TGCAGTGCTAGTCCTATCCTTATTTTCGGGGGGGGGTTTGATACGCAGTATTTT	CSASPILIFGGGFDTQYF
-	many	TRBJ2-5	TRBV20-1	TGCAGTGCTAGTGGCCTAGCGAGGGAGACCCAGTACTTC	CSASGLARETQYF
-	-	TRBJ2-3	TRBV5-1	TGCGCCAGCAGCCTCCCAGGTCCTCGCTGGGCAGATACGCAGTATTTT	CASSLPGPRWADTQYF
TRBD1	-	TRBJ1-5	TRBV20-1	TGCAGTGCTAGAGATTGGAGACAGGGAGGCAATCAGCCCCAGCATTTT	CSARDWRQGGNQPQHF
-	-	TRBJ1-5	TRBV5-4	TGTGCCAGCAGTTCAGACCCGGACGGAATGGCCCAGCATTTT	CASSSDPDGMAQHF
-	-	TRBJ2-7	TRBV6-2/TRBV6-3	TGTGCCAGCAGCCACGGACCTTACGAGCAGTACTTC	CASSHGPYEQYF
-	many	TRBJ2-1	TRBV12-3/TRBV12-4	TGTGCCAGCAGTCCTGGACGGCTTTACAATGAGCAGTTCTTC	CASSPGRLYNEQFF
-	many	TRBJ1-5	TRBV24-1	TGTGCCACCAGTGGGCAGAGCAATCAGCCCCAGCATTTT	CATSGQSNQPQHF
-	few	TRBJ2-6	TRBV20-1	TGCAGTGCAATAGACAGTTCTGGGGCCAACGTCCTGACTTTC	CSAIDSSGANVLTF